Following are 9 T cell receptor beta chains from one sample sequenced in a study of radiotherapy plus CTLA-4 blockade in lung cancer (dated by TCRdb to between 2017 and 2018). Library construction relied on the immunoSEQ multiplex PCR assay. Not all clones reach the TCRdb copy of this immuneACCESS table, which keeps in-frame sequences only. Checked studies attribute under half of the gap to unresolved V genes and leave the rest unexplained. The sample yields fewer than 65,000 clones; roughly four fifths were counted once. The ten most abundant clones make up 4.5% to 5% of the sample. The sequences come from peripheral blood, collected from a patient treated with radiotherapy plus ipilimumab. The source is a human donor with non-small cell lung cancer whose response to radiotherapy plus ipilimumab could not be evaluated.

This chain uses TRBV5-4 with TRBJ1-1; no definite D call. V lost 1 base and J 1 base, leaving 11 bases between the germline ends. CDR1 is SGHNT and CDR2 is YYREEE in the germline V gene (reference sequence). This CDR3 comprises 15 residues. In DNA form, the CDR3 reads TGTGCCAGCAGCTTGAAGCCGGTTGCGAACACTGAAGCTTTCTTT. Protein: CASSLKPVANTEAFF.

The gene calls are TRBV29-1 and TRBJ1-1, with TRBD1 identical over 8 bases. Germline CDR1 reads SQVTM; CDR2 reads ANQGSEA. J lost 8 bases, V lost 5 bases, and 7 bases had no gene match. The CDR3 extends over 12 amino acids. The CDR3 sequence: CSVYRGTGEAFF. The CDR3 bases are TGCAGCGTTTACCGAGGGACAGGCGAAGCTTTCTTT.

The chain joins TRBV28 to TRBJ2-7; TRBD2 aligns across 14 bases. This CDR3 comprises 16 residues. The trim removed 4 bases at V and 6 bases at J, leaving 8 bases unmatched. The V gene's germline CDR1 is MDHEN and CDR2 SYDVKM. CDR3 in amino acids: CASSSPGTSGSPEQYF. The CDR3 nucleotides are TGTGCCAGCAGTTCGCCCGGGACTAGCGGGAGTCCCGAGCAGTACTTC.

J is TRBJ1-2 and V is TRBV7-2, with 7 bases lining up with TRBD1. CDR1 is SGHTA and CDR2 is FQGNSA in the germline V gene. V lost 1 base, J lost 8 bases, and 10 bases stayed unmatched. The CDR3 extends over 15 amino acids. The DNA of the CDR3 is TGTGCCAGCAGCTTAGTAGTAGAGGGGGCTTGGGGCTACACCTTC. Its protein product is CASSLVVEGAWGYTF.

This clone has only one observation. CDR3: CASSFSGTSGNIQYF. The DNA of the CDR3 is TGCGCCAGCAGCTTTTCCGGGACTAGCGGAAACATTCAGTACTTC. The rearrangement uses TRBV5-1 and TRBJ2-4; 11 bases match TRBD2. Germline trimming cut 2 bases from V and 6 bases from J; bases unmatched to any gene: 4. This CDR3 has 15 residues. Germline CDR1 SGHRS, CDR2 YFSETQ.

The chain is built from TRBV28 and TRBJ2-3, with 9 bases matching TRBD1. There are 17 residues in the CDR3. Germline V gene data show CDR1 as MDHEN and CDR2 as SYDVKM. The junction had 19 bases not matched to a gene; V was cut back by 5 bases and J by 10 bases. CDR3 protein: CASSLAQGEGDRGAQYF. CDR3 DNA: TGTGCCAGCAGTCTGGCTCAGGGAGAGGGAGACAGGGGGGCGCAGTATTTT.

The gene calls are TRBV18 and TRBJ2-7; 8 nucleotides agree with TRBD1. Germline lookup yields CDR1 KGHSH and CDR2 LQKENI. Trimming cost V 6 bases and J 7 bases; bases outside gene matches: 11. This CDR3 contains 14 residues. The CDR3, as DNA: TGTGCCAGCTCCCCGGGACAGGCCGAGAGGGAGCAGTACTTC. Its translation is CASSPGQAEREQYF.

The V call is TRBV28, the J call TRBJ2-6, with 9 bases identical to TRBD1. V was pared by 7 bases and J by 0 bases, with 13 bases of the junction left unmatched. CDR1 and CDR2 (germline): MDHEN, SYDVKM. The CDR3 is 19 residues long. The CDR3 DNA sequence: TGTGCCAGCACCATCGGGGGGACAGGGTATTTCTCTGGGGCCAACGTCCTGACTTTC. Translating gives CASTIGGTGYFSGANVLTF.

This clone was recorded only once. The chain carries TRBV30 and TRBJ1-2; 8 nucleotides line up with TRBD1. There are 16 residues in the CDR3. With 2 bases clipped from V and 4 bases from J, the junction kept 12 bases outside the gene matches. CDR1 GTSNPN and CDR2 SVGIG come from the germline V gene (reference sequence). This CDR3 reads CAWSPPTGGALYGYTF. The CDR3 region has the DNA TGTGCCTGGAGTCCCCCCACAGGGGGAGCCCTCTATGGCTACACCTTC.